Described below is a single TCR beta chain sequence and its context. What it binds is unknown. This table comes from immunoSEQ multiplex PCR, and its TCRdb copy is limited to in-frame clones, with some not included. The sample shows 45,000 to 50,000 clones, more than 70% of them seen only once. This sample is drawn from a study of OX40 agonist ivuxolimab in advanced cancers. Study overall: As their treatment, patients were administered ivuxolimab, an agonistic anti-OX40 (CD134) antibody. Earlier treatment with anti-PD-1, anti-PD-L1 or anti-CTLA-4 was permitted, and about 40% had received some.

The V end lost 0 bases, the J end lost 7 bases, and 8 bases lay between the germline ends. CDR1 is SGHRS and CDR2 is YFSETQ in the germline V gene. The CDR3 has 13 residues. Findings and limits, study-wide: Clonal expansion among partial responders at 0.1-3.0 mg/kg ranked near the lowest. Dose levels from 0.1 to 3.0 mg/kg saw CD4+ and CD8+ blood T cells expand clonally by week 6.

Specimen: CD4+ or CD8+ T cells sorted from blood, collected in a trial of the OX40 agonist ivuxolimab. This chain connects TRBV5-1 to TRBJ2-1; D not resolved. The receptor was derived from an adult with an advanced solid tumor such as melanoma, head and neck, liver or kidney cancer. The CDR3 here is CASSLDRSNEQFF. The CDR3 bases are TGCGCCAGCAGCTTGGATCGGTCAAATGAGCAGTTCTTC. Looking up the rest from reference TRBV5-1 and TRBJ2-1 gives the full variable domain: KAGVTQTPRYLIKTRGQQVTLSCSPISGHRSVSWYQQTPGQGLQFLFEYFSETQRNKGNFPGRFSGRQFSNSRSEMNVSTLELGDSALYLCASSLDRSNEQFFGPGTRLTVL.